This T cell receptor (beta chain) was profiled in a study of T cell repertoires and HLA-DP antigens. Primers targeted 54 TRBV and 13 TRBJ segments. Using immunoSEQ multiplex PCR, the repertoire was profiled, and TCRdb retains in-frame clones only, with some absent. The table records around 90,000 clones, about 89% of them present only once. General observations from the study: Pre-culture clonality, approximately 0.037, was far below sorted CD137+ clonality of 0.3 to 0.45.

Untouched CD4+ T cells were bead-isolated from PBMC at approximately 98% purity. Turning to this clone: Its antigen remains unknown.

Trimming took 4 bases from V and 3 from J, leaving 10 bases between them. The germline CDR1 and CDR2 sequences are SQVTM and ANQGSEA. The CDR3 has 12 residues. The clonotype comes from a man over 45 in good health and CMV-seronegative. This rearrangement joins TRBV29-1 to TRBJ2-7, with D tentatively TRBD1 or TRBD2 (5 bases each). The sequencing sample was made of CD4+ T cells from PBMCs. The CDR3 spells CSVGMRGYEQYF. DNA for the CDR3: TGCAGCGTTGGAATGAGGGGCTACGAGCAGTACTTC.